A single sample gave rise to the 22 T cell receptor beta chains below, sequenced in a study of shared clonotypes between healthy human individuals. The method was immunoSEQ multiplex PCR; TCRdb's version includes in-frame clones alone and lacks a portion of them. The table lists under 650,000 clones, about 96% of them singletons. The sample comprised naive CD4+ T cells sorted from blood. Subset here: CD45RA+ positively selected. The receptors stem from a woman under 40 in good health.

V is TRBV5-1 and J is TRBJ2-1; 8 bases agree with TRBD2. The length of the CDR3 is 16 residues. The V gene's germline CDR1 is SGHRS and CDR2 YFSETQ. J lost 3 bases, V lost 3 bases, and 8 bases had no gene match. The DNA of the CDR3 is TGCGCCAGCAGCTGGCACCTAGCGGGCGACTACAATGAGCAGTTCTTC. Translated, it gives CASSWHLAGDYNEQFF.

This rearrangement joins TRBV7-9 to TRBJ1-6; TRBD1 matches 7 bases. CDR3 length: 14 amino acids. V gave up 5 bases and J gave up 5 bases; unmatched junction bases: 3. Germline V gene data show CDR1 as SEHNR and CDR2 as FQNEAQ (reference sequence). DNA of the CDR3: TGTGCCAGCAGCAATGACAGGGATAATTCACCCCTCCACTTT. Protein product: CASSNDRDNSPLHF.

The chain has TRBV19 and TRBJ2-7; 8 nucleotides line up with TRBD1. V was pared by 3 bases and J by 5 bases, with 18 bases of the junction left unmatched. Germline assignment: CDR1 LNHDA and CDR2 SQIVND (reference sequence). The CDR3 has 18 residues. The CDR3 nucleotides read TGTGCCAGTAGTATTCTGGGGACGCGACTGGCAGGGGGCCACGAGCAGTACTTC. Its translation is CASSILGTRLAGGHEQYF.

V is TRBV7-9 and J is TRBJ2-1; 13 bases are a match to TRBD2. Germline V gene data show CDR1 as SEHNR and CDR2 as FQNEAQ (reference sequence). With V trimmed by 5 bases and J by 8 bases, 9 bases remained unmatched. This CDR3 spans 16 amino acids. The DNA for the CDR3 is TGTGCCAGCAGCCCGGGACTAGCGGGGACGCGCCATGAGCAGTTCTTC. The encoded protein is CASSPGLAGTRHEQFF.

The CDR3 loop is CASRGPRRVTEAFF. CDR3 sequence (DNA): TGTGCCAGCAGGGGCCCCCGACGGGTCACTGAAGCTTTCTTT. The chain links TRBV28 to TRBJ1-1; no definite D call. V lost 6 bases to trimming and J lost 4 bases, with 15 bases between them. Germline CDR1 reads MDHEN; CDR2 reads SYDVKM. The CDR3 length is 14 residues. Filled out from reference TRBV28 and TRBJ1-1, the complete variable domain reads DVKVTQSSRYLVKRTGEKVFLECVQDMDHENMFWYRQDPGLGLRLIYFSYDVKMKEKGDIPEGYSVSREKKERFSLILESASTNQTSMYLCASRGPRRVTEAFFGQGTRLTVV.

The J gene is TRBJ2-1, the V gene TRBV6-6; TRBD2 matches 13 bases. Germline-derived CDR1 and CDR2 are MNHNY and SVGAGI (reference sequence). V shed 6 bases, J shed 6 bases, and the junction held 5 bases outside the gene matches. The CDR3 covers 15 residues. The chain's CDR3 is CASSPGLAGFNEQFF. In DNA, the CDR3 is TGTGCCAGCAGCCCGGGACTAGCGGGGTTCAATGAGCAGTTCTTC.

The CDR3 nucleotides are TGTGCCAGCGGCCGCGATCCAACTAATGAAAAACTGTTTTTT. Translation gives CASGRDPTNEKLFF. This chain links TRBV6-5 with TRBJ1-4; no clear D gene. Trimming removed 8 bases from V and 0 bases from J, with 10 bases in between. The CDR3 totals 14 residues. The germline gives CDR1 MNHEY, CDR2 SVGAGI.

V gene TRBV28 combines with J gene TRBJ1-1, with TRBD1 matching 8 bases. Germline V gene data show CDR1 as MDHEN and CDR2 as SYDVKM. V shed 4 bases, J shed 1 base, and the junction held 11 bases outside the gene matches. This CDR3 has 17 residues. CDR3: CASSSLRTGPQNTEAFF. The CDR3 DNA follows: TGTGCCAGCAGTTCGCTTCGGACAGGGCCCCAGAACACTGAAGCTTTCTTT.

This clone was counted once. The rearrangement uses TRBV27 and TRBJ2-7, with 7 bases matching TRBD2. The V segment lost 5 bases and the J segment 2 bases; nucleotides outside the gene matches: 9. Germline lookup yields CDR1 MNHEY and CDR2 SMNVEV (reference sequence). This CDR3 is 15 amino acids long. CDR3 nucleotide sequence: TGTGCCAGCAGTCCGGCCAGCGCGGGGGCCTACGAGCAGTACTTC. Amino acids: CASSPASAGAYEQYF.

V is TRBV11-3 and J is TRBJ2-2; 13 nucleotides align to TRBD2. CDR3 length: 15 residues. The ends lost 5 bases at V and 9 bases at J; junction bases unmatched: 6. CDR1 and CDR2 from the germline V gene are SGHNT and YENEEA. This CDR3 reads CASSPTSGRVRELFF. The CDR3 bases are TGTGCCAGCAGCCCAACTAGCGGGAGGGTCCGGGAGCTGTTTTTT. Supplemented by reference TRBV11-3 and TRBJ2-2, the full variable domain reads EAGVVQSPRYKIIEKKQPVAFWCNPISGHNTLYWYLQNLGQGPELLIRYENEEAVDDSQLPKDRFSAERLKGVDSTLKIQPAELGDSAVYLCASSPTSGRVRELFFGEGSRLTVL.

This clone was recorded a few times. The chain employs TRBV10-1 and TRBJ2-1, with TRBD2 matching over 9 bases. The CDR3 covers 15 residues. V lost 3 bases to trimming and J lost 8 bases; unmatched junction nucleotides: 8. Germline CDR1 WNHNN, CDR2 SYGVQD (reference sequence). This CDR3 reads CASSEKASGIHEQFF. In DNA form, the CDR3 reads TGCGCCAGCAGTGAAAAGGCTAGCGGGATCCATGAGCAGTTCTTC.

The chain carries TRBV16 and TRBJ1-2; 9 nucleotides line up with TRBD1. Germline CDR1 KGHSY, CDR2 FQNENV. V dropped 3 bases and J dropped 6; count of bases not matched to a gene: 5. The CDR3 has 14 amino acids. The chain's CDR3 is CASSHQRTGDGYTF. CDR3 DNA: TGTGCCAGCAGCCATCAAAGGACAGGGGATGGCTACACCTTC.

The rearrangement uses TRBV15 and TRBJ2-1; 9 positions match TRBD2. Per the germline V gene, CDR1 is LNHNV and CDR2 is YYDKDF (reference sequence). CDR3 length: 16 residues. The ends lost 3 bases at V and 0 bases at J; junction bases unmatched: 3. CDR3 coding DNA: TGTGCCACCAGCAGCCGTAGCGGGAGCTCCTACAATGAGCAGTTCTTC. As protein: CATSSRSGSSYNEQFF.

The chain employs TRBV11-2 and TRBJ1-1; no clear D gene. V lost 5 bases, J lost 0 bases, and 10 bases lay in between. CDR3 length equals 14 residues. Germline V gives CDR1 SGHAT, CDR2 FQNNGV. CDR3 sequence (DNA): TGTGCCAGCAGCCCCCAACTGCTGAACACTGAAGCTTTCTTT. It codes for CASSPQLLNTEAFF.

The CDR3 bases are TGCGCCAGCAGCTCAAATTCGGACGGAAGGGCTAAGTACTTC. It specifies CASSSNSDGRAKYF. The chain carries TRBV5-1 and TRBJ2-7; D remains unclear. Trimming removed 3 bases from V and 11 bases from J, with 21 bases in between. The germline V gene has CDR1 SGHRS and CDR2 YFSETQ. CDR3 length equals 14 residues. The variable domain in full, with the rest retrieved from reference TRBV5-1 and TRBJ2-7, is KAGVTQTPRYLIKTRGQQVTLSCSPISGHRSVSWYQQTPGQGLQFLFEYFSETQRNKGNFPGRFSGRQFSNSRSEMNVSTLELGDSALYLCASSSNSDGRAKYFGPGTRLTVT.

The chain recombines TRBV29-1 with TRBJ2-7; D is tentatively TRBD1 or TRBD2 (6 bases each). The CDR3 spans 12 residues. CDR1 is SQVTM and CDR2 is ANQGSEA in the germline V gene. Trimming took off 2 bases at V and 5 bases at J, with 10 bases between the two ends. The CDR3 region has the DNA TGCAGCGTTGAAAATGGGGGGCACGAGCAGTACTTC. Translation gives CSVENGGHEQYF.

This rearrangement joins TRBV30 to TRBJ2-1; a weak D match, TRBD2 (7 bases). The CDR3 is 12 amino acids. Germline lookup yields CDR1 GTSNPN and CDR2 SVGIG (reference sequence). Trimming left V 5 bases short and J 6 bases short, with 11 bases between. The CDR3 here is CAWEGGTNEQFF. CDR3 bases: TGTGCCTGGGAGGGGGGGACCAATGAGCAGTTCTTC.

The chain employs TRBV6-5 and TRBJ2-7; D call uncertain. Trimming left V 0 bases short and J 4 bases short, with 13 bases between. This CDR3 comprises 15 residues. CDR1 is MNHEY, CDR2 SVGAGI, per germline. The CDR3 reads CASSYSFESGYEQYF. The CDR3 bases are TGTGCCAGCAGTTACTCGTTTGAGTCTGGGTACGAGCAGTACTTC.

In this sample, this clone turned up once. The chain has TRBV7-7 and TRBJ2-2, with 8 bases fitting TRBD2. The CDR3 loop spans 16 amino acids. The germline CDR1 and CDR2 sequences are SSHAT and FNYEAQ (reference sequence). Losses at the gene ends were 5 bases for V and 5 bases for J; bases not matched to a gene: 10. CDR3 in amino acids: CASSPVVSGNTGELFF. The CDR3 DNA reads TGTGCCAGCAGCCCCGTGGTTAGCGGGAATACCGGGGAGCTGTTTTTT.

The chain is built from TRBV28 and TRBJ1-6, with no clear D. V was shortened by 2 bases and J by 7 bases, with 9 bases between the two germline ends. Germline CDR1 and CDR2: MDHEN and SYDVKM. This CDR3 is 14 amino acids long. In nucleotides, the CDR3 is TGTGCCAGCAGTTTAAGGGTTTGGAATTCACCCCTCCACTTT. Translated, it gives CASSLRVWNSPLHF.

The CDR3 is CASSLRGGQGAYEQYF. The CDR3, as DNA: TGTGCCAGCAGCTTGCGTGGGGGACAGGGGGCCTACGAGCAGTACTTC. This chain uses TRBV5-5 with TRBJ2-7; TRBD1 agrees at 11 bases. J lost 2 bases, V lost 1 base, and 5 bases had no gene match. The CDR3 runs 16 residues. CDR1 SGHKS and CDR2 YYEKEE come from the germline V gene (reference sequence).

This rearrangement joins TRBV20-1 to TRBJ1-2, with D perhaps TRBD1 (6 bases). Germline-derived CDR1 and CDR2 are DFQATT and SNEGSKA (reference sequence). Deletions cut 0 bases from V and 14 bases from J, with 13 bases between. The CDR3 runs to 11 residues. The CDR3: CSARDSRGDTF. CDR3 coding DNA: TGCAGTGCTAGAGATTCCAGGGGTGATACCTTC.